This T cell receptor beta chain was obtained from a study of technical replicates of blood from a handful of donors. Looked up from germline, CDR1 is MNHEY and CDR2 is SVGAGI. CDR3 size: 12 residues. Trimming shortened V by 0 bases and J by 8 bases, and 7 bases separated the two germline ends. The data were produced by immunoSEQ multiplex PCR, yet TCRdb's version contains in-frame clones alone and is incomplete. The data contain more than 75,000 clones, 96% of them singletons. Sequences were obtained from T cells isolated from PBMCs. V is TRBV6-5 and J is TRBJ1-2; D possibly corresponds to TRBD1 (6 bases). The sequence came from a human donor in good health. The CDR3 sequence: CASSYSRGGYTF. In nucleotides, the CDR3 is TGTGCCAGCAGTTACTCCAGGGGAGGCTACACCTTC.